This TCR beta chain was observed in a study of blood T cell repertoires in COVID-19. Methods used by the authors: Reference gene primer amplification yielded estimated nucleated cell counts. The data were produced by immunoSEQ multiplex PCR, yet TCRdb's version contains in-frame clones alone and is incomplete. The V and J calls and clone size are taken from that table; D and trimming were inferred from the DNA. Of around 80,000 clones detected, 75% to 90% appear once; the ten largest clones hold approximately 4.6%. This CDR3 is built from 15 residues. CDR1 is SNHLY and CDR2 is FYNNEI in the germline V gene. V lost 5 bases, J lost 4 bases, and 17 bases lay in between.

This receptor was identified in a woman between 65 and 79 years old with acute or convalescent COVID-19. The chain combines TRBV2 with TRBJ1-1; D not certain. The sequenced sample consisted of peripheral blood. CDR3 amino acids: CASSPPTTTTTEAFF. DNA for the CDR3: TGTGCCAGCAGTCCTCCGACCACTACGACCACTGAAGCTTTCTTT.